Shown below are 3 T cell receptor beta chains from a single sample sequenced in a study of blood T cells in healthy people across ages. A second roughly 7 to 12 cycle PCR used barcoded and J-beta primers. TCRdb processed the 5' RACE reads anew with MiXCR; each CDR3 protein has one entry. The data contain around 800,000 distinct CDR3 sequences, 53% of them seen just once; the ten biggest clones take up approximately 41%. The sequencing input was blood. The receptor source for this set is a man older than 75 in good health.

The chain couples TRBV20-1 to TRBJ2-4; D is ambiguous. V lost 6 bases to trimming and J lost 3 bases, with 12 bases between them. The germline V gene has CDR1 DFQATT and CDR2 SNEGSKA (reference sequence). CDR3 length: 13 residues. As DNA, the CDR3 is TGCAGTGCCCGCATCTCGGGCAAAAACATTCAGTACTTC. As protein: CSARISGKNIQYF.

CDR3 nucleotide sequence: TGTGCCTGGGCTGGGACTAGTAATAAGCACAGATACGCGTATTTT. Translation: CAWAGTSNKHRYAYF. V usage is TRBV30 and J usage is TRBJ2-3; 8 bases are shared with TRBD2. This CDR3 spans 15 amino acids. Germline V lookup: CDR1 GTSNPN, CDR2 SVGIG (reference sequence). Germline trimming cut 5 bases from V and 14 bases from J; bases unmatched to any gene: 21.

V usage is TRBV12-3 or TRBV12-4 and J usage is TRBJ2-1; 7 bases align to TRBD2. There are 12 residues in the CDR3. V gave up 0 bases and J gave up 14 bases; unmatched junction bases: 4. The CDR3 spells CASSLAGGEKFF. In DNA, the CDR3 is TGTGCCAGCAGTTTAGCGGGGGGGGAGAAGTTCTTC.